A single sample gave rise to the 27 T cell receptor beta chains below, sequenced in a study of OX40 agonist ivuxolimab in advanced cancers. This table comes from immunoSEQ multiplex PCR, and its TCRdb copy is limited to in-frame clones, with some not included. The sample comprises 7,000 to 9,500 clones, about 88% of which are singletons, and roughly 30% rests with the top ten. The source material was CD4+ or CD8+ T cells sorted from blood, sampled in a trial of the OX40 agonist ivuxolimab. All receptors come from an adult with an advanced solid tumor such as melanoma, head and neck, liver or kidney cancer.

The rearrangement joins TRBV6-5 to TRBJ2-3; D gene ambiguous. Germline V gene sequence: CDR1 MNHEY, CDR2 SVGAGI. The CDR3 contains 14 residues. With 0 bases removed from V and 1 base from J, the gap between germline ends came to 5 bases. CDR3 amino acids: CASSYSAGTDTQYF. The CDR3 DNA follows: TGTGCCAGCAGTTACTCGGCAGGCACAGATACGCAGTATTTT.

The J gene is TRBJ2-1, the V gene TRBV9; D is undetermined. Germline V gives CDR1 SGDLS, CDR2 YYNGEE. V gave up 0 bases and J gave up 6 bases, with 10 bases separating them. The length of the CDR3 is 14 residues. This CDR3 is CASSVGGAPNEQFF. The CDR3 coding sequence is TGTGCCAGCAGCGTAGGTGGAGCACCCAATGAGCAGTTCTTC.

This chain connects TRBV6-5 to TRBJ1-5; D is perhaps TRBD1 (6 bases). The V end lost 6 bases, the J end lost 0 bases, and 12 bases lay between the germline ends. The CDR3 length is 15 residues. Germline values: CDR1 MNHEY, CDR2 SVGAGI. The CDR3 DNA sequence: TGTGCCAGCAGCCCCGGACAGTATAGCAATCAGCCCCAGCATTTT. Its protein product is CASSPGQYSNQPQHF.

The genes are TRBV27 and TRBJ2-2, with no clear D. The CDR3 runs 12 residues. CDR1 is MNHEY and CDR2 is SMNVEV in the germline V gene (reference sequence). V lost 4 bases and J 6 bases, leaving 6 bases between the germline ends. The DNA of the CDR3 is TGTGCCAGCAGTTATTTGTCCGGGGAGCTGTTTTTT. Its translation: CASSYLSGELFF.

With respect to this clone: One end of the junction fails to match germline, which may point to a read error. V usage is TRBV7-7 and J usage is TRBJ2-3; 10 bases align to TRBD2. The CDR3 extends over 17 amino acids. Germline loops: CDR1 SSHAT, CDR2 FNYEAQ (reference sequence). Here the CDR3 DNA reads TGTGCTAGCAGCTTAGAGCCTAGCGGGAGTAGGTCAGATACGCAGTATTTT. It codes for CASSLEPSGSRSDTQYF.

The chain has TRBV19 and TRBJ2-1; D is perhaps TRBD2 (5 bases). The germline V gene encodes CDR1 LNHDA and CDR2 SQIVND (reference sequence). Trimming took off 8 bases at V and 6 bases at J, with 14 bases between the two ends. There are 13 residues in the CDR3. DNA for the CDR3: TGTGCCAGTGGAGAGGGCCCTGGCAATGAGCAGTTCTTC. This encodes CASGEGPGNEQFF.

The chain carries TRBV18 and TRBJ2-3; D is possibly TRBD2 (5 bases). V was shortened by 1 base and J by 2 bases, with 13 bases between the two germline ends. The CDR3 contains 16 residues. Per the germline V gene, CDR1 is KGHSH and CDR2 is LQKENI. The CDR3 DNA reads TGTGCCAGCTCACCACTGAGGGCGCCGGCCACAGATACGCAGTATTTT. Its translation is CASSPLRAPATDTQYF. Full variable domain (missing parts from reference TRBV18 and TRBJ2-3): NAGVMQNPRHLVRRRGQEARLRCSPMKGHSHVYWYRQLPEEGLKFMVYLQKENIIDESGMPKERFSAEFPKEGPSILRIQQVVRGDSAAYFCASSPLRAPATDTQYFGPGTRLTVL.

This sequence joins TRBV30 and TRBJ2-7; TRBD1 matches 9 bases. Germline V CDR1 and CDR2: GTSNPN, SVGIG (reference sequence). CDR3 length: 12 amino acids. CDR3 residues: CAWGGTGYEQYF. Written as DNA, the CDR3 is TGTGCTTGGGGGGGGACAGGGTACGAGCAGTACTTC.

The chain employs TRBV6-5 and TRBJ2-3; 12 nucleotides align to TRBD2. The germline gives CDR1 MNHEY, CDR2 SVGAGI. This CDR3 comprises 14 residues. V gave up 4 bases and J gave up 9 bases; unmatched junction bases: 5. DNA of the CDR3: TGTGCCAGCAGTTTAGCTAGCGGGAGGGGGACGCAGTATTTT. As protein: CASSLASGRGTQYF.

The chain is built from TRBV29-1 and TRBJ2-7; D is unclear. Trimming removed 5 bases from V and 0 bases from J, with 8 bases in between. This CDR3 spans 12 amino acids. Germline V gene sequence: CDR1 SQVTM, CDR2 ANQGSEA. The CDR3 coding sequence is TGCAGCGTTTTAGCCAACTCCTACGAGCAGTACTTC. This codes for CSVLANSYEQYF.

The chain uses TRBV5-6 and TRBJ2-7; the D gene is possibly TRBD2 (7 bases). Trimming took 2 bases from V and 3 from J, leaving 18 bases between them. The CDR3 runs 16 residues. CDR1 and CDR2 from the germline V gene are SGHDT and YYEEEE. The chain's CDR3 is CASSLSWGGSLYEQYF. The CDR3 DNA reads as TGTGCCAGCAGCTTAAGCTGGGGGGGCTCCCTCTACGAGCAGTACTTC.

The V and J genes are TRBV5-6 and TRBJ1-1; maybe TRBD1 (5 bases). CDR3 length equals 14 residues. Per the germline V gene, CDR1 is SGHDT and CDR2 is YYEEEE. V lost 2 bases and J 0 bases, leaving 8 bases between the germline ends. DNA for the CDR3: TGTGCCAGCAGCTTCGACAGCCTGAACACTGAAGCTTTCTTT. The encoded protein is CASSFDSLNTEAFF.

The chain carries TRBV7-9 and TRBJ2-1; 10 bases fit TRBD2. Germline V gene data show CDR1 as SEHNR and CDR2 as FQNEAQ (reference sequence). This CDR3 contains 18 residues. V shed 5 bases and J 11 bases; nucleotides not matched to a gene: 21. The CDR3 here is CASSPGGGQGTSAVKQFF. CDR3 sequence (DNA): TGTGCCAGCAGCCCCGGTGGGGGGCAGGGGACTAGCGCCGTTAAGCAGTTCTTC.

The V call is TRBV10-2, the J call TRBJ1-2; TRBD1 aligns across 9 bases. There are 13 residues in the CDR3. Germline CDR1 reads WSHSY; CDR2 reads SAAADI. The V gene end was trimmed by 8 bases and the J gene end by 4 bases; junction bases not matched to a gene: 5. CDR3 coding DNA: TGCGCCAGCGGAGTACAGGGGGCCTATGGCTACACCTTC. Protein: CASGVQGAYGYTF.

The chain is built from TRBV28 and TRBJ2-1; 7 nucleotides line up with TRBD2. CDR3 length: 16 residues. Trimming took 4 bases from V and 0 from J; bases not matched to a gene: 6. Germline lookup yields CDR1 MDHEN and CDR2 SYDVKM. The CDR3 region has the DNA TGTGCCAGCAGTTCTACCACTAGCGTCTCCTACAATGAGCAGTTCTTC. Encoded protein: CASSSTTSVSYNEQFF.

The chain is built from TRBV4-2 and TRBJ1-2; D ambiguous. Germline loops: CDR1 LGHNA, CDR2 YNFKEQ. V lost 5 bases and J 0 bases, leaving 10 bases between the germline ends. This CDR3 spans 14 amino acids. CDR3 DNA: TGTGCCAGCAGCTTAGACGGATCTAACTATGGCTACACCTTC. It encodes CASSLDGSNYGYTF.

This sequence joins TRBV6-1 and TRBJ2-7, with 14 bases identical to TRBD2. The germline V gene has CDR1 MNHNS and CDR2 SASEGT. With 4 bases clipped from V and 5 bases from J, the junction kept 4 bases outside the gene matches. The CDR3 is 15 amino acids. CDR3 loop: CASSARLAGGNEQYF. Written as DNA, the CDR3 is TGTGCCAGCAGTGCACGACTAGCGGGAGGGAACGAGCAGTACTTC.

This clone was found once. The chain has TRBV7-6 and TRBJ2-1; weak D call: TRBD2 (6 bases). CDR1 is SGHVS and CDR2 is FNYEAQ in the germline V gene. V was shortened by 4 bases and J by 1 base, with 11 bases between the two germline ends. The CDR3 spans 15 residues. The CDR3 loop reads CASSSRLVSYNEQFF. The CDR3 DNA is TGTGCCAGCAGCTCCAGACTAGTATCCTACAATGAGCAGTTCTTC.

The chain recombines TRBV6-5 with TRBJ1-2; possible D gene TRBD1, 6 bases. V gave up 2 bases and J gave up 3 bases, with 10 bases separating them. The CDR3 length is 14 residues. The germline gives CDR1 MNHEY, CDR2 SVGAGI. The CDR3 spells CASSYGGSDYGYTF. CDR3 sequence (DNA): TGTGCCAGCAGTTACGGGGGCTCGGACTATGGCTACACCTTC.

This chain links TRBV27 with TRBJ2-5; D remains unclear. The germline V and J ends were trimmed by 5 bases and 5 bases, with 9 bases remaining between them. Germline V gene lookup returns CDR1 MNHEY and CDR2 SMNVEV (reference sequence). CDR3 size: 12 residues. CDR3 in amino acids: CASSPIGETQYF. The CDR3 DNA reads as TGTGCCAGCAGTCCGATTGGCGAGACCCAGTACTTC.

The chain has TRBV7-9 and TRBJ1-6, with D perhaps matching TRBD1 (5 bases). With 1 base removed from V and 7 bases from J, the gap between germline ends came to 5 bases. CDR3 length: 13 amino acids. Per germline, CDR1 SEHNR and CDR2 FQNEAQ (reference sequence). The DNA of the CDR3 is TGTGCCAGCAGCTTAGGGGGGAATTCACCCCTCCACTTT. Protein: CASSLGGNSPLHF.

This sequence joins TRBV9 and TRBJ1-1, with D unclear. Germline values: CDR1 SGDLS, CDR2 YYNGEE. The CDR3 runs to 13 residues. The V gene lost 0 bases and the J gene lost 8 bases, with 11 bases spanning the gap. CDR3 loop: CASSVEIGSEAFF. As DNA, the CDR3 is TGTGCCAGCAGCGTAGAGATCGGGTCCGAAGCTTTCTTT.

The V gene is TRBV27, the J gene TRBJ2-7, with 14 nucleotides matching TRBD2. Per the germline V gene, CDR1 is MNHEY and CDR2 is SMNVEV (reference sequence). The CDR3 totals 14 residues. Unmatched junction bases numbered 1, after V lost 8 bases and J lost 1 base. Here the CDR3 DNA reads TGTGCCAGCCGGACTAGCGGGGGGTCCTACGAGCAGTACTTC. Translated: CASRTSGGSYEQYF.

This clone showed up just once. The rearrangement links TRBV11-1 to TRBJ1-2; 7 nucleotides agree with TRBD1. The CDR3 runs 14 residues. The germline gives CDR1 SGHAT, CDR2 FQDESV (reference sequence). With 5 bases clipped from V and 4 bases from J, the junction kept 7 bases outside the gene matches. CDR3 DNA sequence: TGTGCCAGCAGCCCCTGGGACAGCAGCTATGGCTACACCTTC. Protein product: CASSPWDSSYGYTF. Using reference TRBV11-1 and TRBJ1-2 for the parts outside the CDR3, the full variable domain is EAEVAQSPRYKITEKSQAVAFWCDPISGHATLYWYRQILGQGPELLVQFQDESVVDDSQLPKDRFSAERLKGVDSTLKIQPAELGDSAMYLCASSPWDSSYGYTFGSGTRLTVV.

This clone was found once. The rearrangement uses TRBV6-5 and TRBJ1-4; TRBD1 might be the D (6 bases). The germline CDR1 and CDR2 sequences are MNHEY and SVGAGI. CDR3 length equals 15 residues. Trimming pared 10 bases from V and 4 bases from J, leaving 19 bases between. The CDR3 DNA is TGTGCCACCAGGGGATATGTGGGGGATAATGAAAAACTGTTTTTT. Amino acid sequence: CATRGYVGDNEKLFF.

The chain uses TRBV11-1 and TRBJ2-3; TRBD2 aligns across 8 bases. With 1 base clipped from V and 6 bases from J, the junction kept 3 bases outside the gene matches. Per the germline V gene, CDR1 is SGHAT and CDR2 is FQDESV (reference sequence). The CDR3 is made up of 14 amino acids. CDR3 DNA sequence: TGTGCCAGCAGCTTAGAAGCGGGAGTGGATACGCAGTATTTT. It yields the protein CASSLEAGVDTQYF.

The CDR3 DNA follows: TGTGCCTGGAGTGTCCGGGAGAAGGATACGCAGTATTTT. This codes for CAWSVREKDTQYF. The chain carries TRBV30 and TRBJ2-3; possible D gene TRBD2, 6 bases. The length of the CDR3 is 13 residues. Germline CDR1 is GTSNPN and CDR2 is SVGIG (reference sequence). Trimming removed 0 bases from V and 6 bases from J, with 10 bases in between.